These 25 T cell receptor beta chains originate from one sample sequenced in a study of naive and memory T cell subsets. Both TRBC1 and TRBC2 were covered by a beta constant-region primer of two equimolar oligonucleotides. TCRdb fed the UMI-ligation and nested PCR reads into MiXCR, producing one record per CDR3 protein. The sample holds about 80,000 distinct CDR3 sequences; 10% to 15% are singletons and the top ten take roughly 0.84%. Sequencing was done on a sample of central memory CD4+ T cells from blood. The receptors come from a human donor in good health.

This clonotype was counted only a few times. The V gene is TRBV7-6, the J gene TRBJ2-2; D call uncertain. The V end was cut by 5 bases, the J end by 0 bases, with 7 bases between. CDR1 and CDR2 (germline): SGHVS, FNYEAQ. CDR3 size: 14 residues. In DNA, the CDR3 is TGTGCCAGCAGCCTAACAGCGAACACCGGGGAGCTGTTTTTT. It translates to CASSLTANTGELFF.

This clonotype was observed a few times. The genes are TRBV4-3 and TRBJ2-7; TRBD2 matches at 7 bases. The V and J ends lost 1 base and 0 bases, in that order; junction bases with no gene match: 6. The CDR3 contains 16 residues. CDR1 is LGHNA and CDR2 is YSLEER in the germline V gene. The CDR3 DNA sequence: TGCGCCAGCAGCCAAGGGGCCGGCGGGGGCTCCTACGAGCAGTACTTC. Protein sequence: CASSQGAGGGSYEQYF.

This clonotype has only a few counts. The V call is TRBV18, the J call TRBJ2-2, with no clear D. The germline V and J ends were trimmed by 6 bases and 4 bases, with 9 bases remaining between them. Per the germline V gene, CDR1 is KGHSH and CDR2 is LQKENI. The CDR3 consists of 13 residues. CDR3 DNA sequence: TGTGCCAGCTCCCCCCTAGGCACCGGGGAGCTGTTTTTT. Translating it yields CASSPLGTGELFF.

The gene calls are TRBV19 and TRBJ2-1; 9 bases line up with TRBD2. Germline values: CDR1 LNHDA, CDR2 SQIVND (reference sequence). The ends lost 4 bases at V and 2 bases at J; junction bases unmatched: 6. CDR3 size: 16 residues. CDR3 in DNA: TGTGCCAGTAGTAAAAGCGGGGGGAGCGCCTACAATGAGCAGTTCTTC. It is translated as CASSKSGGSAYNEQFF.

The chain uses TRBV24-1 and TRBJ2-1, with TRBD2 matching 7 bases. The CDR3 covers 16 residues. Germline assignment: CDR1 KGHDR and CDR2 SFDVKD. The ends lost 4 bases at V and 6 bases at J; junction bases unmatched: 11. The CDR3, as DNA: TGTGCCACCAGTGAAAATAGCGGGTCGGGGTTCAATGAGCAGTTCTTC. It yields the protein CATSENSGSGFNEQFF.

CDR3 region: CSVEYRGGETQYF. The CDR3 coding sequence is TGCAGCGTTGAATACCGGGGAGGAGAGACCCAGTACTTC. This sequence joins TRBV29-1 and TRBJ2-5; D is perhaps TRBD2 (6 bases). CDR3 size: 13 residues. Germline CDR1 SQVTM, CDR2 ANQGSEA. V was pared by 2 bases and J by 4 bases, with 11 bases between.

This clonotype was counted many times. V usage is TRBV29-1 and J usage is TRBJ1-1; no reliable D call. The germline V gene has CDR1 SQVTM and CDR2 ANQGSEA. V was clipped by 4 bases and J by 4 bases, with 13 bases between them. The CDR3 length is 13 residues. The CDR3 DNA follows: TGCAGCGTTGTATTTCAGGCGGGCACTGAAGCTTTCTTT. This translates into CSVVFQAGTEAFF.

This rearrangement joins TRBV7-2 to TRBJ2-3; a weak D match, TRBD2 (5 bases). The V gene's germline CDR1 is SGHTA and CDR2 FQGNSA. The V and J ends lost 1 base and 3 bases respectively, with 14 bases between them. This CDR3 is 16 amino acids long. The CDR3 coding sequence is TGTGCCAGCAGCTTAGGTGCGAGCGGCTTTACAGATACGCAGTATTTT. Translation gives CASSLGASGFTDTQYF. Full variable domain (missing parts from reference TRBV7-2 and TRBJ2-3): GAGVSQSPSNKVTEKGKDVELRCDPISGHTALYWYRQSLGQGLEFLIYFQGNSAPDKSGLPSDRFSAERTGGSVSTLTIQRTQQEDSAVYLCASSLGASGFTDTQYFGPGTRLTVL.

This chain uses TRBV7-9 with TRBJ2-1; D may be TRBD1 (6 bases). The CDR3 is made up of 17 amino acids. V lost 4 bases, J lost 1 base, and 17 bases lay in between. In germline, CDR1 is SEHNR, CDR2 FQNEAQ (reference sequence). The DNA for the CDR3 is TGTGCCAGCAGCTCGAGGAAAGGGGGAGAGTCCTACAATGAGCAGTTCTTC. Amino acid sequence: CASSSRKGGESYNEQFF. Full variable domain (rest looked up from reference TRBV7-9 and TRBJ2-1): DTGVSQNPRHKITKRGQNVTFRCDPISEHNRLYWYRQTLGQGPEFLTYFQNEAQLEKSRLLSDRFSAERPKGSFSTLEIQRTEQGDSAMYLCASSSRKGGESYNEQFFGPGTRLTVL.

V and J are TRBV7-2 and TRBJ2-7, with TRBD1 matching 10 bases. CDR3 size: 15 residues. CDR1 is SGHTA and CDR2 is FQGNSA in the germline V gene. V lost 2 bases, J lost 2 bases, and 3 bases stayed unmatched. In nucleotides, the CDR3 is TGTGCCAGCAGCTTAAGGGGGACAGGGGCCTACGAGCAGTACTTC. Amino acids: CASSLRGTGAYEQYF.

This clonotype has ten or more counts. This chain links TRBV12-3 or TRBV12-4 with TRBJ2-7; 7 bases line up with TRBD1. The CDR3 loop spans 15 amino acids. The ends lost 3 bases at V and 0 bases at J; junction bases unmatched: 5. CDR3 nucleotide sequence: TGTGCCAGCAGTTTTGACAGGGCGAGCTCCTACGAGCAGTACTTC. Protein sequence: CASSFDRASSYEQYF.

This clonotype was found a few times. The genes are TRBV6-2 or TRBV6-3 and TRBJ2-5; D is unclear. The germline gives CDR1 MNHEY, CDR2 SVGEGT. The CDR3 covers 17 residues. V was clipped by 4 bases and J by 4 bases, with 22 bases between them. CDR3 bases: TGTGCCAGCAGTTCGAGACTTGGGTCGGTTCAAGGAGAGACCCAGTACTTC. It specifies CASSSRLGSVQGETQYF.

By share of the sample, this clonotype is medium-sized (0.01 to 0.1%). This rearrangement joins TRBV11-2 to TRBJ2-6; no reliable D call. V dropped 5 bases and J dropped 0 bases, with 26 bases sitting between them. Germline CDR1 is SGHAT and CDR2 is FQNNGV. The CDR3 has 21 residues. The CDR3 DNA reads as TGTGCCAGCAGCAAATTACGGTCGTCGGCGGAATTCAGCTCTGGGGCCAACGTCCTGACTTTC. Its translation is CASSKLRSSAEFSSGANVLTF.

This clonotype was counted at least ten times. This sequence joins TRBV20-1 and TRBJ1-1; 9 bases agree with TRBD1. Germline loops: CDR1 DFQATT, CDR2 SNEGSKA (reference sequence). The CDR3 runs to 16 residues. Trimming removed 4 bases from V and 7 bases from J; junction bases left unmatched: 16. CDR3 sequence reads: CSAKNRGRVIWDEAFF. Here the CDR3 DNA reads TGCAGTGCTAAAAACAGGGGGCGAGTTATATGGGATGAAGCTTTCTTT.

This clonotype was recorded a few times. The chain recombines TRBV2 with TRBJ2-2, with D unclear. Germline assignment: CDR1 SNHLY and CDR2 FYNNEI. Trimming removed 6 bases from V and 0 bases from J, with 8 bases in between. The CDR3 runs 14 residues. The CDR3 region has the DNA TGTGCCAGCAGGCTACTTACGAACACCGGGGAGCTGTTTTTT. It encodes CASRLLTNTGELFF.

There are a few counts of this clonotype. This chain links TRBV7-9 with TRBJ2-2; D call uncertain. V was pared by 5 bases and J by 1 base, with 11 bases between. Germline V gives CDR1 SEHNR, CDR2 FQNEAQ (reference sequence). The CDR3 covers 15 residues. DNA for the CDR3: TGTGCCAGCAGCCCCCCAGGCGTGAACACCGGGGAGCTGTTTTTT. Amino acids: CASSPPGVNTGELFF.

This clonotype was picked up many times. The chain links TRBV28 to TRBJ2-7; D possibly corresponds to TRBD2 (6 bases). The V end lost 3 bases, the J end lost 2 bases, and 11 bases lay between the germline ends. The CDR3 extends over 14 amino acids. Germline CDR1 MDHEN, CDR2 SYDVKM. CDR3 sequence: CASSLVGGTYEQYF. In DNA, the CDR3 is TGTGCCAGCAGTTTGGTGGGAGGTACCTACGAGCAGTACTTC. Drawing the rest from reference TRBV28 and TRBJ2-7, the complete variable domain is DVKVTQSSRYLVKRTGEKVFLECVQDMDHENMFWYRQDPGLGLRLIYFSYDVKMKEKGDIPEGYSVSREKKERFSLILESASTNQTSMYLCASSLVGGTYEQYFGPGTRLTVT.

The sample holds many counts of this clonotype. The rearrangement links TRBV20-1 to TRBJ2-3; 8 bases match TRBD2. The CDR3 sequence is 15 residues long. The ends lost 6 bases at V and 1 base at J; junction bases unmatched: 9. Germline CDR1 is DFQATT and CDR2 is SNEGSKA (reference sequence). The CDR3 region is CSADRTSYGTDTQYF. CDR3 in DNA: TGCAGTGCGGACCGGACTAGCTACGGCACAGATACGCAGTATTTT.

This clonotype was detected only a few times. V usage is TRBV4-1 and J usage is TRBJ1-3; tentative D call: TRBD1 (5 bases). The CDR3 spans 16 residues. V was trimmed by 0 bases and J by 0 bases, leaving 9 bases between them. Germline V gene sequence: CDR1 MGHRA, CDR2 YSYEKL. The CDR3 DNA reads TGCGCCAGCAGCCAAGAAGGACAAATCTCTGGAAACACCATATATTTT. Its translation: CASSQEGQISGNTIYF.

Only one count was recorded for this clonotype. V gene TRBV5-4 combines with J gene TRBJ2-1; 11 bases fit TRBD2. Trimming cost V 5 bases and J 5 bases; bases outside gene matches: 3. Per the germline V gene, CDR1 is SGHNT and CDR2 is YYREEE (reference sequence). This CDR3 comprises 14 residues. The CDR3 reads CASSPTSGDNEQFF. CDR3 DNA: TGTGCCAGCAGTCCGACTAGCGGGGACAATGAGCAGTTCTTC.

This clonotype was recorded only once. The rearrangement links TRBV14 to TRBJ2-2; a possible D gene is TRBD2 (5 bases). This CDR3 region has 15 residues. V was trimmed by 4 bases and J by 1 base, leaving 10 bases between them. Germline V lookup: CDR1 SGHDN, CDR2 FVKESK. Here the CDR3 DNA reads TGTGCCAGCAGCCGGGAGATCCAGAACACCGGGGAGCTGTTTTTT. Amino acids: CASSREIQNTGELFF.

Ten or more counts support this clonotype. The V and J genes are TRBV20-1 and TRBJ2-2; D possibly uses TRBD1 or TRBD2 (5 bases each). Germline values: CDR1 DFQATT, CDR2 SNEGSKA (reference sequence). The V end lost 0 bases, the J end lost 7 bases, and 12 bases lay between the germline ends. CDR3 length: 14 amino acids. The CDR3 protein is CSARDTRDVGELFF. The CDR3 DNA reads TGCAGTGCTAGAGATACTCGGGACGTCGGGGAGCTGTTTTTT.

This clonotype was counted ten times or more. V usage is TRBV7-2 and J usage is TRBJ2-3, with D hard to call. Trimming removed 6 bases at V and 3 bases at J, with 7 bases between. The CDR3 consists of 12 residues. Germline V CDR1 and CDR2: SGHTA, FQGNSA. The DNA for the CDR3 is TGTGCCAGCAGACCAACAACAGATACGCAGTATTTT. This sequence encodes CASRPTTDTQYF.

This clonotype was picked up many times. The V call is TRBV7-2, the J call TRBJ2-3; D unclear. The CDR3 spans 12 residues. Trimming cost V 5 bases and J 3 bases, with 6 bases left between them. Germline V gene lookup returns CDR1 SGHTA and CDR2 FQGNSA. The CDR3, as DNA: TGTGCCAGCAGCCTTAGAACAGATACGCAGTATTTT. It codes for CASSLRTDTQYF.

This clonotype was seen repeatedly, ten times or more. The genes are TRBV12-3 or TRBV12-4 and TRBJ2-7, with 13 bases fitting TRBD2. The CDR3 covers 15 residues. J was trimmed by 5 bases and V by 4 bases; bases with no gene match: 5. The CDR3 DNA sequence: TGTGCCAGCAGTTCCTGGACTAGCGGGAGCCACGAGCAGTACTTC. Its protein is CASSSWTSGSHEQYF.